This TCR beta chain was sequenced for a study of blood T cells in healthy people across ages. The CDR3 covers 16 residues. Germline V gives CDR1 DFQATT, CDR2 SNEGSKA (reference sequence). V lost 5 bases, J lost 0 bases, and 18 bases lay in between. The study's findings and limits: Greater diversity and more naive CD4+ cells were seen in long-lived donors than in aged donors.

Together with a sample-barcoded 5' primer, a J-beta primer mix was included in a second PCR lasting about 7 to 12 cycles. TCRdb passed the 5' RACE reads through MiXCR, listing each CDR3 protein once. The data show approximately 900,000 distinct CDR3 sequences, roughly 29% seen once. Concerning this clonotype itself: Its target is not known.

These data are also associated with another study on T cells of mothers and their children. From that second work: Amplification in the second PCR used the M1S primer, which added sample barcodes and 2-4 random nucleotides.

The sample taken for sequencing was blood. The chain uses TRBV20-1 and TRBJ2-3; the D is unclear. This receptor was obtained from a woman aged 40 to 50 in good health. CDR3 sequence reads: CSAGLWLPSSTDTQYF. The CDR3 DNA follows: TGCAGTGCTGGCCTGTGGCTACCCTCTAGCACAGATACGCAGTATTTT.